Below, 24 T cell receptor beta chains from the same sample are listed, as sequenced in a study of control samples from healthy donors and cancer patients. Here immunoSEQ multiplex PCR was the method, and the copy in TCRdb shows in-frame clones only, minus some. The data show approximately 100,000 clones, 85% to 90% seen once. Sequencing was done on a sample of blood. The receptors stem from a man aged 30 to 39 in good health.

The J gene is TRBJ2-3, the V gene TRBV28, with 12 bases matching TRBD2. J lost 2 bases, V lost 3 bases, and 3 bases had no gene match. The germline V gene encodes CDR1 MDHEN and CDR2 SYDVKM. The CDR3 sequence is 16 residues long. CDR3 coding DNA: TGTGCCAGCAGTTTTCTAGCGGGAGGGTTCACAGATACGCAGTATTTT. This gives the protein CASSFLAGGFTDTQYF.

J is TRBJ1-5 and V is TRBV28, with D perhaps matching TRBD1 (5 bases). The CDR3 length is 12 residues. Germline assignment: CDR1 MDHEN and CDR2 SYDVKM. V gave up 6 bases and J gave up 6 bases, with 9 bases separating them. The chain's CDR3 is CASRGVVQPQHF. The CDR3 DNA reads TGTGCCAGCAGAGGGGTGGTTCAGCCCCAGCATTTT.

The chain couples TRBV18 to TRBJ2-7; 7 bases agree with TRBD1. CDR1 and CDR2 (germline): KGHSH, LQKENI. The V gene end was trimmed by 3 bases and the J gene end by 6 bases; junction bases not matched to a gene: 8. This CDR3 has 14 residues. The CDR3 nucleotides are TGTGCCAGCTCACCCGGGCCACAGGGGTCCGAGCAGTACTTC. Translation gives CASSPGPQGSEQYF.

The chain is built from TRBV9 and TRBJ1-4; D ambiguous. This CDR3 contains 15 residues. V lost 3 bases and J lost 3, with 12 bases in between. CDR1 and CDR2 from the germline V gene are SGDLS and YYNGEE. CDR3: CASSGHPDSNEKLFF. The CDR3 DNA sequence: TGTGCCAGCAGCGGGCATCCGGACTCTAATGAAAAACTGTTTTTT.

The V and J genes are TRBV29-1 and TRBJ2-2, with TRBD2 matching over 12 bases. In germline, CDR1 is SQVTM, CDR2 ANQGSEA. The ends lost 1 base at V and 5 bases at J; junction bases unmatched: 2. This CDR3 spans 15 amino acids. CDR3 sequence (DNA): TGCAGCGTTGAAGTCGGACTAGCGGGAACCGGGGAGCTGTTTTTT. It codes for CSVEVGLAGTGELFF.

The J gene is TRBJ1-3, the V gene TRBV28; D gene unclear. CDR1 MDHEN and CDR2 SYDVKM come from the germline V gene. V lost 5 bases and J 0 bases, leaving 11 bases between the germline ends. The CDR3 contains 15 residues. CDR3 sequence: CASSPPMISGNTIYF. CDR3 in DNA: TGTGCCAGCAGTCCCCCCATGATCTCTGGAAACACCATATATTTT.

The chain combines TRBV11-2 with TRBJ1-6, with TRBD1 as a possible D gene (5 bases). The germline V and J ends were trimmed by 0 bases and 7 bases, with 10 bases remaining between them. From germline, CDR1 is SGHAT and CDR2 FQNNGV. CDR3 length equals 15 residues. The CDR3 loop is CASSLDPRANSPLHF. The CDR3 bases are TGTGCCAGCAGCTTAGATCCCAGGGCCAATTCACCCCTCCACTTT.

The rearrangement links TRBV3-1 (or the pseudogene TRBV3-2) to TRBJ2-7, with 9 bases fitting TRBD2. Germline values: CDR1 LGHDT, CDR2 YNNKEL (reference sequence). The CDR3 extends over 13 amino acids. Trimming at V came to 4 bases and at J to 7 bases, leaving 5 bases not matched to a gene. The CDR3 DNA reads TGTGCCAGCAGCCGACTAGCGGCCCCAGAGCAGTACTTC. Translation: CASSRLAAPEQYF.

In this sample, this clone turned up a few times. The chain couples TRBV4-1 to TRBJ2-7; D not certain. This CDR3 region has 13 residues. Trimming took 2 bases from V and 7 from J, leaving 12 bases between them. The germline gives CDR1 MGHRA, CDR2 YSYEKL. CDR3 sequence (DNA): TGCGCCAGCAGCCAAATCCCGGGTATAGAGCAGTACTTC. This gives the protein CASSQIPGIEQYF.

The chain carries TRBV28 and TRBJ1-3; no clear D. CDR3 length: 16 residues. Trimming cost V 4 bases and J 0 bases, with 13 bases left between them. The germline V gene has CDR1 MDHEN and CDR2 SYDVKM. CDR3 DNA: TGTGCCAGCAGTTCTCGACGGATGACCTCTGGAAACACCATATATTTT. Translation gives CASSSRRMTSGNTIYF.

The V gene is TRBV19, the J gene TRBJ1-1, with D possibly TRBD1 on 5 matching bases. This CDR3 has 17 residues. Germline V lookup: CDR1 LNHDA, CDR2 SQIVND (reference sequence). Trimming stripped 1 base from V and 1 base from J, with 16 bases between. The CDR3 DNA is TGTGCCAGTAGTATAGGAATCGCCCGGACAAGGAACACTGAAGCTTTCTTT. This gives the protein CASSIGIARTRNTEAFF.

V gene TRBV3-1 (or the pseudogene TRBV3-2) combines with J gene TRBJ1-3; D is undetermined. Germline loops: CDR1 LGHDT, CDR2 YNNKEL (reference sequence). V shed 7 bases and J shed 7 bases, with 14 bases lying between them. This CDR3 region has 13 residues. This CDR3 reads CASTLASRNTIYF. For the CDR3, the DNA is TGTGCCAGCACCTTAGCATCGAGGAACACCATATATTTT.

This chain links TRBV28 with TRBJ2-1; 9 bases line up with TRBD2. V trimming: 7 bases; J trimming: 4 bases; junction bases outside the gene matches: 11. The germline gives CDR1 MDHEN, CDR2 SYDVKM. The CDR3 has 16 residues. CDR3 DNA sequence: TGTGCCAGCAAACCCTGGTCTAGCGGGGAATACAATGAGCAGTTCTTC. This gives the protein CASKPWSSGEYNEQFF.

The V call is TRBV13, the J call TRBJ2-1; no definite D call. Germline V gene sequence: CDR1 PRHDT, CDR2 FYEKMQ (reference sequence). This CDR3 has 12 amino acids. Between the trimmed V and J ends, which lost 4 bases and 6 bases, there was a span of 7 bases. CDR3 nucleotide sequence: TGTGCCAGCAGCTACAGAGGCAATGAGCAGTTCTTC. Amino acids: CASSYRGNEQFF. The whole variable domain, filled in from reference TRBV13 and TRBJ2-1, reads AAGVIQSPRHLIKEKRETATLKCYPIPRHDTVYWYQQGPGQDPQFLISFYEKMQSDKGSIPDRFSAQQFSDYHSELNMSSLELGDSALYFCASSYRGNEQFFGPGTRLTVL.

The chain couples TRBV7-2 to TRBJ1-1, with D unresolved. The V end lost 4 bases, the J end lost 1 base, and 7 bases lay between the germline ends. CDR1 and CDR2 from the germline V gene are SGHTA and FQGNSA. CDR3 length: 13 residues. As DNA, the CDR3 is TGTGCCAGCAGCTACTTGAGGAACACTGAAGCTTTCTTT. Translated: CASSYLRNTEAFF.

V is TRBV19 and J is TRBJ2-3; D is unresolved. CDR3 length: 13 residues. Between the trimmed V and J ends, which lost 3 bases and 1 base, there was a span of 5 bases. The germline V gene has CDR1 LNHDA and CDR2 SQIVND (reference sequence). CDR3 DNA: TGTGCCAGTAGTATCGGACGCACAGATACGCAGTATTTT. Translated: CASSIGRTDTQYF.

The rearrangement links TRBV4-1 to TRBJ1-2; D is possibly TRBD1 (6 bases). CDR3 length equals 15 residues. Germline CDR1 is MGHRA and CDR2 is YSYEKL. The ends were cut back, 0 bases at V and 4 bases at J, with 12 bases in the middle. The CDR3 nucleotides read TGCGCCAGCAGCCAAGATCACAGGGACTCCTATGGCTACACCTTC. This sequence encodes CASSQDHRDSYGYTF.

The rearrangement uses TRBV5-5 and TRBJ1-1, with TRBD1 as a possible D gene (5 bases). The CDR3 totals 14 residues. Trimming removed 1 base at V and 4 bases at J, with 11 bases between. Germline V gene sequence: CDR1 SGHKS, CDR2 YYEKEE (reference sequence). The CDR3 spells CASSLFQGLTEAFF. The DNA for the CDR3 is TGTGCCAGCAGCTTGTTTCAGGGACTCACTGAAGCTTTCTTT.

This chain joins TRBV28 and TRBJ2-7; D gene uncertain. Germline assignment: CDR1 MDHEN and CDR2 SYDVKM. The CDR3 sequence is 12 residues long. The V and J ends lost 2 bases and 1 base respectively, with 3 bases between them. CDR3 sequence reads: CASSLKSYEQYF. For the CDR3, the DNA is TGTGCCAGCAGTTTAAAGTCCTACGAGCAGTACTTC. The whole variable domain, remainder taken from reference TRBV28 and TRBJ2-7, is DVKVTQSSRYLVKRTGEKVFLECVQDMDHENMFWYRQDPGLGLRLIYFSYDVKMKEKGDIPEGYSVSREKKERFSLILESASTNQTSMYLCASSLKSYEQYFGPGTRLTVT.

V usage is TRBV7-2 and J usage is TRBJ2-2; weak D call: TRBD1 (5 bases). The CDR3 sequence is 16 residues long. Germline loops: CDR1 SGHTA, CDR2 FQGNSA. The germline V and J ends were trimmed by 1 base and 0 bases, with 9 bases remaining between them. DNA of the CDR3: TGTGCCAGCAGCTTAGTAACAGGCTCGAACACCGGGGAGCTGTTTTTT. Translation: CASSLVTGSNTGELFF.

The chain carries TRBV5-1 and TRBJ2-5, with TRBD2 matching over 7 bases. The CDR3 has 14 amino acids. Per the germline V gene, CDR1 is SGHRS and CDR2 is YFSETQ. V lost 2 bases to trimming and J lost 3 bases; unmatched junction nucleotides: 4. CDR3 sequence: CASSLGAGKETQYF. CDR3 nucleotide sequence: TGCGCCAGCAGCTTAGGAGCGGGAAAAGAGACCCAGTACTTC.

The CDR3 region has the DNA TGTGCCACCAGTGATGGCCAGAGACAGGTCTCCTACGAGCAGTACGTC. Its translation is CATSDGQRQVSYEQYV. The rearrangement links TRBV24-1 to TRBJ2-7; weak D call: TRBD1 (6 bases). V dropped 3 bases and J dropped 0 bases, with 14 bases sitting between them. The CDR3 has 16 amino acids. CDR1 is KGHDR and CDR2 is SFDVKD in the germline V gene.

The V and J genes are TRBV30 and TRBJ2-1, with 9 bases aligning to TRBD2. Trimming at V came to 4 bases and at J to 0 bases, leaving 4 bases not matched to a gene. Germline CDR1 is GTSNPN and CDR2 is SVGIG (reference sequence). This CDR3 comprises 15 residues. CDR3 residues: CAWTSGIGSYNEQFF. The CDR3 nucleotides are TGTGCCTGGACTAGCGGGATCGGCTCCTACAATGAGCAGTTCTTC.

The V gene is TRBV9, the J gene TRBJ1-2, with 8 bases identical to TRBD1. CDR3 length: 14 amino acids. After removal of 4 bases from V and 5 bases from J, the junction contained 7 bases not matched to a gene. Germline CDR1 is SGDLS and CDR2 is YYNGEE. CDR3 DNA: TGTGCCAGCAGCACCGGACAGGGCAATTATGGCTACACCTTC. This gives the protein CASSTGQGNYGYTF.